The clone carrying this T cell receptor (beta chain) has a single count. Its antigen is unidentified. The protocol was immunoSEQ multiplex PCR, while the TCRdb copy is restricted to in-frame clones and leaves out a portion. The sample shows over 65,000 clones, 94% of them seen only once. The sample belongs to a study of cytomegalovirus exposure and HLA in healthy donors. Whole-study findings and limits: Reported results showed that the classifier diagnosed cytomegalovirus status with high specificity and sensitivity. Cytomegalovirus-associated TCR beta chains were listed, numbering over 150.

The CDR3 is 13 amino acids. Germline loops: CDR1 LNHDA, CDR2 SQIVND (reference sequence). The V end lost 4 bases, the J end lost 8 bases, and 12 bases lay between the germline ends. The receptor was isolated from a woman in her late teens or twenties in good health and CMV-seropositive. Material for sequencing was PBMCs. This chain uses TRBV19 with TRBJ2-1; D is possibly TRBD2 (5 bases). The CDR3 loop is CASSTRGTDEQFF. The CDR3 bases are TGTGCCAGTAGTACCCGGGGTACTGATGAGCAGTTCTTC.